The 2 T cell receptor beta chains given below trace back to one sample, sequenced in a study of graft-versus-host responses after intestinal transplantation (dated by TCRdb to about 2021). The receptor library was made with the immunoSEQ multiplex PCR assay. TCRdb re-hosts the immuneACCESS table, in-frame sequences only. Its copies lack some clones; in the studies checked, an unresolved V gene accounts for under half of them, and the cause for the rest is not known. Counted in this sample were 15,000 to 20,000 clones; 65% to 90% of them appeared once. More than 5% of the sample is in the top ten clones. Dithiothreitol, EDTA incubations and collagenase D digestion were used to isolate intraepithelial and lamina propria lymphocytes from graft specimens. The sequenced sample was ileum tissue, obtained 17 days after transplant. The receptors derive from a human patient who received an intestinal transplant, so some T cells may come from the graft donor.

This sequence joins TRBV25-1 and TRBJ1-1; maybe TRBD1 (5 bases). The CDR3 is made up of 13 amino acids. V dropped 6 bases and J dropped 4 bases, with 12 bases sitting between them. Germline CDR1 and CDR2: MGHDK and SYGVNS. The CDR3: CASRVGGSTEAFF. CDR3 coding DNA: TGTGCCAGCAGGGTGGGGGGGAGCACTGAAGCTTTCTTT.

The chain combines TRBV7-6 with TRBJ1-2, with D possibly matching TRBD1 (5 bases). In germline, CDR1 is SGHVS, CDR2 FNYEAQ. CDR3 length: 17 amino acids. The V and J ends lost 1 base and 3 bases respectively, with 18 bases between them. The chain's CDR3 is CASSLGGRDDGDYGYTF. CDR3 in DNA: TGTGCCAGCAGCTTAGGAGGCCGGGACGACGGGGACTATGGCTACACCTTC.